This T cell receptor (beta chain) is from a study of T-cell reconstitution after alpha-beta-depleted transplantation in children (dated by TCRdb to 2016 to 2018). General notes on the study: Using TCR repertoire profiling, the study quantitatively followed how T-cell immune reconstitution unfolded in children after TCRalphabeta/CD19-depleted allogeneic hematopoietic cell transplantation.

At least ten counts were recorded for this clonotype. It lacks a known antigen. Base qualities are not at hand, and no much larger clone is one base apart. V lost 1 base and J lost 3 bases; the stretch between them is 13 bases long. Counted from cysteine to phenylalanine, this CDR3 has 15 amino acids. The sequence is cut down to CDR3 DNA, 45 bases in frame from base 1. From a lookup of the germline V gene (reference sequence), CDR1 and CDR2 are SEHNR and FQNEAQ. Preparation of the library involved PCR. TCRdb lists the instrument as Illumina HiSeq 2500. Molecular barcoding was employed in the preparation of TCR libraries, with unique molecular identifiers being used to normalize TCRbeta repertoire quantification. TCRdb's own reprocessing of the public reads used fastp at Q25 and MiXCR and kept productive beta chains. One record per CDR3 amino acid sequence lists the most common genes and DNA. This sample has roughly 23,000 distinct CDR3 sequences in its table, and about 11% of those were observed once. The ten top clones hold more than 20% of the sample.

The sequence came from a human donor who donated a stem cell graft to a child with chronic granulomatous disease. The rearrangement combines TRBV7-9 with TRBJ2-7; perhaps TRBD1 is the D gene, with 6 bases matching. The source was PBMCs from the stem cell graft donor, collected from the stem cell graft. CDR3 loop: CASSLVLGQSYEQYF. At the DNA level, the sequence is TGTGCCAGCAGCTTAGTCCTGGGACAAAGCTACGAGCAGTACTTC. This CDR3, with the reference TRBV7-9 and TRBJ2-7 proteins standing in past its ends, gives the full variable domain DTGVSQNPRHKITKRGQNVTFRCDPISEHNRLYWYRQTLGQGPEFLTYFQNEAQLEKSRLLSDRFSAERPKGSFSTLEIQRTEQGDSAMYLCASSLVLGQSYEQYFGPGTRLTVT.